These 8 T cell receptor beta chains came from one sample sequenced in a study of control samples from healthy donors and cancer patients. Sequenced by immunoSEQ multiplex PCR; TCRdb stores in-frame clones only, minus some. The sample yields 150,000 to 200,000 clones, roughly nine tenths seen once. Sequenced material: blood. The receptor set was obtained from a woman aged 25 to 45 in good health.

CDR3 sequence: CASSLVGSGSLDQPQHF. The CDR3 nucleotides are TGTGCCAGCAGCTTAGTAGGGTCAGGCAGCCTCGATCAGCCCCAGCATTTT. The chain links TRBV7-2 to TRBJ1-5; the D is unclear. Germline-derived CDR1 and CDR2 are SGHTA and FQGNSA. CDR3 length: 17 residues. The V and J ends lost 1 base and 5 bases respectively, with 18 bases between them.

This rearrangement joins TRBV6-4 to TRBJ2-3; 10 positions agree with TRBD2. From germline, CDR1 is MRHNA and CDR2 SNTAGT. V gave up 2 bases and J gave up 10 bases; unmatched junction bases: 6. This CDR3 comprises 14 residues. For the CDR3, the DNA is TGTGCCAGCAGTGACCAGGGGACTAGCGATCCGCAGTATTTT. Translated, it gives CASSDQGTSDPQYF.

This rearrangement joins TRBV24-1 to TRBJ1-1; maybe TRBD1 (6 bases). Germline CDR1 and CDR2: KGHDR and SFDVKD. Trimming shortened V by 4 bases and J by 0 bases, and 11 bases separated the two germline ends. The CDR3 is 15 amino acids. CDR3 amino acids: CATSEDRSLNTEAFF. CDR3 sequence (DNA): TGTGCCACCAGTGAGGACAGATCTCTGAACACTGAAGCTTTCTTT.

The chain carries TRBV4-2 and TRBJ2-1; 10 positions match TRBD2. Trimming cost V 4 bases and J 6 bases; bases outside gene matches: 6. Germline V gene data show CDR1 as LGHNA and CDR2 as YNFKEQ. The CDR3 runs to 15 residues. CDR3 coding DNA: TGTGCCAGCAGCCCCGGGACTAGCGCCCCCAATGAGCAGTTCTTC. Its protein is CASSPGTSAPNEQFF.

The CDR3: CASSQTRVLAGELFF. CDR3 nucleotides: TGTGCCAGCAGCCAAACAAGGGTGTTAGCCGGGGAGCTGTTTTTT. The J gene is TRBJ2-2, the V gene TRBV14, with unresolved D. CDR3 length equals 15 residues. V shed 2 bases and J shed 6 bases, with 13 bases lying between them. The germline V gene has CDR1 SGHDN and CDR2 FVKESK.

On this clone itself: Other DNA sequences in this sample translate to the same CDR3. This chain joins TRBV28 and TRBJ2-7; no reliable D call. Trimming shortened V by 5 bases and J by 2 bases, and 1 base separated the two germline ends. Per the germline V gene, CDR1 is MDHEN and CDR2 is SYDVKM. This CDR3 region has 10 residues. The CDR3 is CASSTYEQYF. The CDR3 DNA sequence: TGTGCCAGCAGTACCTACGAGCAGTACTTC.

The chain employs TRBV28 and TRBJ1-4, with D hard to call. V was shortened by 6 bases and J by 7 bases, with 6 bases between the two germline ends. CDR3 length equals 11 residues. Germline V gene data show CDR1 as MDHEN and CDR2 as SYDVKM. The CDR3 coding sequence is TGTGCCAGCAGGGATCGTGAAAAACTGTTTTTT. Amino acids: CASRDREKLFF.

The rearrangement uses TRBV30 and TRBJ1-2, with TRBD1 matching over 9 bases. Germline loops: CDR1 GTSNPN, CDR2 SVGIG (reference sequence). The CDR3 is 15 amino acids. The V segment lost 8 bases and the J segment 2 bases; nucleotides outside the gene matches: 12. CDR3 loop: CAGPARQGENYGYTF. CDR3 DNA: TGTGCCGGACCGGCTAGACAGGGGGAGAACTATGGCTACACCTTC.